This entry lists 14 T cell receptor beta chains sequenced from one sample in a study of blood T cell repertoires in COVID-19. Method: immunoSEQ multiplex PCR; TCRdb's copy keeps in-frame clones and lacks some. The table shows about 370,000 clones, with 89% occurring only once. Sequencing input: PBMCs or T cells enriched from blood (not recorded which). These receptors were obtained from a woman younger than 45 who had recovered from COVID-19.

This sequence joins TRBV28 and TRBJ2-7, with 8 bases fitting TRBD2. The J segment lost 4 bases and the V segment lost 6 bases, leaving 17 bases of the junction unmatched. The length of the CDR3 is 17 residues. Germline-derived CDR1 and CDR2 are MDHEN and SYDVKM. CDR3 sequence reads: CASRTDRKAGEGYEQYF. CDR3 nucleotides: TGTGCCAGCAGGACCGACCGCAAAGCGGGAGAAGGGTACGAGCAGTACTTC.

This clone came up a few times. The rearrangement joins TRBV5-6 to TRBJ1-2; D perhaps matches TRBD1 (6 bases). V dropped 5 bases and J dropped 3 bases, with 11 bases sitting between them. CDR1 is SGHDT, CDR2 YYEEEE, per germline. This CDR3 region has 13 residues. This CDR3 reads CASRADSDYGYTF. The CDR3 coding sequence is TGTGCCAGCAGAGCGGACAGCGACTATGGCTACACCTTC. Full variable domain (missing parts from reference TRBV5-6 and TRBJ1-2): DAGVTQSPTHLIKTRGQQVTLRCSPKSGHDTVSWYQQALGQGPQFIFQYYEEEERQRGNFPDRFSGHQFPNYSSELNVNALLLGDSALYLCASRADSDYGYTFGSGTRLTVV.

The genes are TRBV9 and TRBJ1-1; D possibly corresponds to TRBD1 (5 bases). Per the germline V gene, CDR1 is SGDLS and CDR2 is YYNGEE. The CDR3 totals 15 residues. V lost 3 bases, J lost 1 base, and 13 bases lay in between. The CDR3 sequence is CASSALPGPNTEAFF. The DNA of the CDR3 is TGTGCCAGCAGCGCCCTACCAGGGCCGAACACTGAAGCTTTCTTT. Variable domain in full (rest from reference TRBV9 and TRBJ1-1): DSGVTQTPKHLITATGQRVTLRCSPRSGDLSVYWYQQSLDQGLQFLIQYYNGEERAKGNILERFSAQQFPDLHSELNLSSLELGDSALYFCASSALPGPNTEAFFGQGTRLTVV.

The CDR3 region is CASSQDSYEQYF. The DNA for the CDR3 is TGCGCCAGCAGCCAGGACAGCTACGAGCAGTACTTC. V is TRBV5-1 and J is TRBJ2-7; tentatively, D is TRBD1 (6 bases). The CDR3 loop spans 12 amino acids. Per the germline V gene, CDR1 is SGHRS and CDR2 is YFSETQ. V dropped 4 bases and J dropped 3 bases, with 8 bases sitting between them.

V usage is TRBV27 and J usage is TRBJ1-5; TRBD1 matches 10 bases. Germline V lookup: CDR1 MNHEY, CDR2 SMNVEV (reference sequence). The CDR3 covers 15 residues. Trimming took 6 bases from V and 9 from J; bases not matched to a gene: 11. The CDR3 sequence: CASRRDRGASGPQHF. CDR3 DNA: TGTGCCAGCAGACGGGACAGGGGCGCCTCGGGGCCCCAGCATTTT.

The chain joins TRBV28 to TRBJ1-2; 7 bases fit TRBD1. With 3 bases clipped from V and 4 bases from J, the junction kept 11 bases outside the gene matches. The CDR3 has 16 residues. Per the germline V gene, CDR1 is MDHEN and CDR2 is SYDVKM. CDR3 coding DNA: TGTGCCAGCAGTTTTTTAAGGCAGGGGGTTGTCTATGGCTACACCTTC. The encoded protein is CASSFLRQGVVYGYTF.

To note about this clone: It is unclear where the CDR3 begins or ends on the DNA, so no DNA is shown, and the CDR3 is as TCRdb lists it. This chain joins TRBV9 and TRBJ1-1. The CDR3 adds up to 14 amino acids, both ends counted. Germline CDR1 reads SGDLS; CDR2 reads YYNGEE. CDR3 in amino acids: CASSVGSGSSNTFF.

The CDR3 DNA sequence: TGTGCCAGCAGGGAGGGGACCACTGAAGCTTTCTTT. Residues: CASREGTTEAFF. J is TRBJ1-1 and V is TRBV27; D is perhaps TRBD1 (5 bases). The CDR3 sequence is 12 residues long. V was pared by 6 bases and J by 4 bases, with 9 bases between. The V gene's germline CDR1 is MNHEY and CDR2 SMNVEV (reference sequence).

J is TRBJ1-6 and V is TRBV6-6; a weak D match, TRBD1 (5 bases). Per germline, CDR1 MNHNY and CDR2 SVGAGI (reference sequence). The CDR3 is 14 residues long. V was trimmed by 5 bases and J by 6 bases, leaving 11 bases between them. CDR3 amino acids: CASSPRGGNSPLHF. The CDR3 region has the DNA TGTGCCAGCAGTCCCCGGGGGGGTAATTCACCCCTCCACTTT.

The chain carries TRBV29-1 and TRBJ2-3; 7 bases are a match to TRBD1. Germline CDR1 reads SQVTM; CDR2 reads ANQGSEA. The CDR3 sequence is 14 residues long. The junction had 9 bases not matched to a gene; V was cut back by 7 bases and J by 2 bases. The chain's CDR3 is CSAGFRGTTDTQYF. DNA for the CDR3: TGCAGCGCTGGATTCAGGGGGACCACAGATACGCAGTATTTT.

The gene calls are TRBV7-3 and TRBJ2-7, with 7 positions matching TRBD1. Germline V gives CDR1 SGHTA, CDR2 FQGTGA. The ends lost 4 bases at V and 7 bases at J; junction bases unmatched: 10. This CDR3 comprises 14 residues. This CDR3 reads CASSYRDSAREQYF. CDR3 DNA: TGTGCCAGCAGCTACCGGGACAGTGCCAGGGAGCAGTACTTC. Combining the CDR3 with reference TRBV7-3 and TRBJ2-7 gives the whole variable domain GAGVSQTPSNKVTEKGKYVELRCDPISGHTALYWYRQSLGQGPEFLIYFQGTGAADDSGLPNDRFFAVRPEGSVSTLKIQRTERGDSAVYLCASSYRDSAREQYFGPGTRLTVT.

The rearrangement joins TRBV10-1 to TRBJ1-2; D ambiguous. The germline V gene has CDR1 WNHNN and CDR2 SYGVQD (reference sequence). The germline V and J ends were trimmed by 6 bases and 0 bases, with 5 bases remaining between them. There are 12 residues in the CDR3. CDR3 region: CASRRANYGYTF. The CDR3 nucleotides are TGCGCCAGCAGGAGAGCTAACTATGGCTACACCTTC.

The chain's CDR3 is CASSGGIGTEAFF. The CDR3 nucleotides read TGTGCCAGCAGTGGGGGGATAGGGACTGAAGCTTTCTTT. The gene calls are TRBV21-1 and TRBJ1-1. TRBV21-1 is assigned pseudogene status. CDR3 length: 13 amino acids.

The chain is built from TRBV3-1 (or the pseudogene TRBV3-2) and TRBJ1-3; D unclear. From germline, CDR1 is LGHDT and CDR2 YNNKEL (reference sequence). Trimming stripped 5 bases from V and 8 bases from J, with 10 bases between. This CDR3 is built from 12 residues. The CDR3 sequence is CASSGFEDTIYF. The CDR3 nucleotides are TGTGCCAGCAGCGGCTTCGAGGACACCATATATTTT.